One and the same sample provided the 32 T cell receptor beta chains below, sequenced in a study of CD8 T cells in ankylosing spondylitis. Study-wide points: Ankylosing spondylitis blood seemed to carry a telltale TCR beta motif made of several highly homologous variants.

TCRdb re-called the 5' RACE reads with MiXCR, one entry per CDR3 protein. There are about 800,000 distinct CDR3 sequences in the sample; about 11% occur only once, and around 0.51% lies in the top ten. These receptors' antigens are unknown. Sequencing used blood, either unsorted or a sorted T cell fraction (not recorded which). Receptor source: a male donor with ankylosing spondylitis.

The chain couples TRBV4-3 to TRBJ2-7; TRBD1 might be the D (6 bases). In germline, CDR1 is LGHNA, CDR2 YSLEER. This CDR3 comprises 16 residues. Trimming removed 0 bases at V and 2 bases at J, with 14 bases between. CDR3 bases: TGCGCCAGCAGCCAAGATTACACAGGGCTTGCCTACGAGCAGTACTTC. Its protein product is CASSQDYTGLAYEQYF.

This clonotype occurred a few times. The rearrangement links TRBV7-2 to TRBJ1-6; 10 nucleotides agree with TRBD1. Germline V gene sequence: CDR1 SGHTA, CDR2 FQGNSA. This CDR3 has 17 amino acids. V gave up 5 bases and J gave up 6 bases; unmatched junction bases: 10. The CDR3 DNA reads TGTGCCAGCAGCCCTCACCCGGGACAGGGGCCTAATTCACCCCTCCACTTT. Residues: CASSPHPGQGPNSPLHF.

There are a few counts of this clonotype. The J gene is TRBJ1-2, the V gene TRBV5-1, with D possibly matching TRBD1 (6 bases). Germline assignment: CDR1 SGHRS and CDR2 YFSETQ. There are 12 residues in the CDR3. The ends were cut back, 4 bases at V and 6 bases at J, with 10 bases in the middle. CDR3: CASSPDSHGYTF. CDR3 DNA: TGCGCCAGCAGCCCGGACAGCCATGGCTACACCTTC.

This clonotype was observed a handful of times. This CDR3 is CASSLAVWTDTQYF. The CDR3 DNA reads TGTGCCAGCAGTCTGGCGGTCTGGACAGATACGCAGTATTTT. The V gene is TRBV2, the J gene TRBJ2-3; D gene uncertain. The CDR3 runs 14 residues. Trimming left V 5 bases short and J 3 bases short, with 12 bases between. CDR1 and CDR2 from the germline V gene are SNHLY and FYNNEI.

There are many counts of this clonotype. The rearrangement links TRBV20-1 to TRBJ2-3; D is possibly TRBD2 (6 bases). The CDR3 is made up of 14 amino acids. Germline CDR1 DFQATT, CDR2 SNEGSKA (reference sequence). The V gene lost 6 bases and the J gene lost 2 bases, with 15 bases spanning the gap. CDR3 nucleotides: TGCAGTGCCCACCGGGACTTCGACACAGATACGCAGTATTTT. The encoded protein is CSAHRDFDTDTQYF.

This clonotype was picked up a small number of times. This chain connects TRBV4-2 to TRBJ2-1, with 9 positions matching TRBD2. CDR1 LGHNA and CDR2 YNFKEQ come from the germline V gene. Trimming took 1 base from V and 8 from J; bases not matched to a gene: 15. The CDR3 sequence is 18 residues long. CDR3: CASSQGSQAGGGGDEQFF. In nucleotides, the CDR3 is TGTGCCAGCAGCCAAGGGTCTCAGGCGGGAGGGGGAGGCGATGAGCAGTTCTTC.

The chain couples TRBV20-1 to TRBJ2-3; D is uncertain. Trimming cost V 6 bases and J 2 bases, with 21 bases left between them. The length of the CDR3 is 16 residues. Germline assignment: CDR1 DFQATT and CDR2 SNEGSKA (reference sequence). CDR3 sequence (DNA): TGCAGTGCGCCCCGCAAACTGCAGCTTCCCACAGATACGCAGTATTTT. Amino acids: CSAPRKLQLPTDTQYF.

This clonotype came up many times. The chain couples TRBV7-9 to TRBJ2-1; 7 bases align to TRBD2. The V and J ends lost 5 bases and 10 bases, in that order; junction bases with no gene match: 11. The length of the CDR3 is 14 residues. CDR1 is SEHNR, CDR2 FQNEAQ, per germline (reference sequence). CDR3 protein: CASSLSRETMEQFF. The CDR3, as DNA: TGTGCCAGCAGCCTCTCGCGGGAGACTATGGAGCAGTTCTTC.

The chain links TRBV11-2 to TRBJ1-1; tentatively, D is TRBD1 (5 bases). Looked up from germline, CDR1 is SGHAT and CDR2 is FQNNGV. The CDR3 loop spans 15 amino acids. The V gene lost 5 bases and the J gene lost 1 base, with 14 bases spanning the gap. The CDR3 DNA reads TGTGCCAGCAGCGTCGGGGGGAGAAGGAACACTGAAGCTTTCTTT. Protein: CASSVGGRRNTEAFF.

In this sample, this clonotype turned up many times. The V gene is TRBV12-3 or TRBV12-4, the J gene TRBJ1-2; tentative D call: TRBD1 (6 bases). This CDR3 comprises 12 residues. Trimming cost V 6 bases and J 8 bases, with 13 bases left between them. The CDR3 region is CASSRGGRGYTF. The DNA of the CDR3 is TGTGCCAGCAGCCGAGGGGGTCGGGGCTACACCTTC.

CDR3 sequence reads: CASSPRDTEDNSPLHF. In nucleotides, the CDR3 is TGTGCCAGCAGCCCTCGGGACACGGAAGATAATTCACCCCTCCACTTT. This sequence joins TRBV11-1 and TRBJ1-6, with D possibly being TRBD1 (6 bases). Per the germline V gene, CDR1 is SGHAT and CDR2 is FQDESV (reference sequence). The ends were cut back, 5 bases at V and 5 bases at J, with 16 bases in the middle. The CDR3 length is 16 residues.

This clonotype has just one count. The chain is built from TRBV7-3 and TRBJ2-7, with a tentative D call TRBD1 (6 bases). From germline, CDR1 is SGHTA and CDR2 FQGTGA. V was clipped by 5 bases and J by 5 bases, with 19 bases between them. CDR3 length: 15 amino acids. The DNA for the CDR3 is TGTGCCAGCAGCCCAATGGGACAAAGTCTGGACGAGCAGTACTTC. Translated, it gives CASSPMGQSLDEQYF.

This clonotype was seen at least ten times. The rearrangement links TRBV29-1 to TRBJ1-4; a possible D gene is TRBD1 (5 bases). The CDR3 consists of 13 residues. V lost 3 bases to trimming and J lost 7 bases, with 12 bases between them. CDR1 is SQVTM and CDR2 is ANQGSEA in the germline V gene. CDR3 region: CSVETGGAEKLFF. CDR3 nucleotide sequence: TGCAGCGTTGAGACGGGGGGTGCTGAAAAACTGTTTTTT.

The J gene is TRBJ1-1, the V gene TRBV11-1; 7 bases are a match to TRBD1. Germline V lookup: CDR1 SGHAT, CDR2 FQDESV (reference sequence). With V trimmed by 4 bases and J by 2 bases, 7 bases remained unmatched. The CDR3 has 15 residues. The CDR3 sequence: CASSSPGTVNTEAFF. The DNA for the CDR3 is TGTGCCAGCAGCTCCCCCGGGACAGTTAACACTGAAGCTTTCTTT.

In this sample, this clonotype turned up a few times. The chain carries TRBV21-1 and TRBJ2-7. TRBV21-1 is annotated as a pseudogene. The CDR3 has 13 residues. CDR3 residues: CASSNDRVHEQYF. The CDR3 DNA follows: TGTGCCAGCAGCAATGACAGAGTCCACGAGCAGTACTTC.

Points on this clonotype: A read error may explain this, as a much larger clone is one base away. V gene TRBV15 combines with J gene TRBJ2-1; tentative D call: TRBD1 (5 bases). This CDR3 has 14 residues. V lost 1 base and J lost 6, with 10 bases in between. Germline V gene lookup returns CDR1 LNHNV and CDR2 YYDKDF (reference sequence). For the CDR3, the DNA is TGTGCCACCAGCAGAGTTCGCAGGGTCAATGAGCAGTTCTTC. Protein sequence: CATSRVRRVNEQFF.

This clonotype showed up just a few times. This chain links TRBV25-1 with TRBJ2-3, with D possibly matching TRBD2 (5 bases). Trimming removed 6 bases from V and 6 bases from J, with 22 bases in between. The CDR3 runs to 16 residues. Germline CDR1 is MGHDK and CDR2 is SYGVNS. The CDR3 loop reads CASSPLRTGRGDTQYF. The CDR3 region has the DNA TGTGCCAGCAGCCCCCTGAGGACGGGCAGAGGGGATACGCAGTATTTT.

This clonotype was recorded a few times. V gene TRBV7-2 combines with J gene TRBJ2-7, with a tentative D call TRBD1 (6 bases). V gave up 6 bases and J gave up 2 bases, with 17 bases separating them. The CDR3 covers 15 residues. The V gene's germline CDR1 is SGHTA and CDR2 FQGNSA. The CDR3 protein is CASSRHRDFTYEQYF. The DNA for the CDR3 is TGTGCCAGCAGTCGTCACAGGGATTTCACCTACGAGCAGTACTTC.

This clonotype has ten or more counts. The chain recombines TRBV7-2 with TRBJ2-7; D unclear. The V and J ends lost 3 bases and 0 bases respectively, with 9 bases between them. The CDR3 spans 14 residues. Per the germline V gene, CDR1 is SGHTA and CDR2 is FQGNSA. CDR3 amino acids: CASSFVGLSYEQYF. The CDR3 DNA follows: TGTGCCAGCAGCTTCGTAGGTCTCTCCTACGAGCAGTACTTC.

This clonotype came up a few times. This chain connects TRBV30 to TRBJ2-7, with 8 bases fitting TRBD1. This CDR3 has 15 amino acids. Germline V gene data show CDR1 as GTSNPN and CDR2 as SVGIG (reference sequence). The trim removed 2 bases at V and 2 bases at J, leaving 8 bases unmatched. The CDR3 bases are TGTGCCTGGAGTCATGGACAGGGAATGGCCTACGAGCAGTACTTC. It yields the protein CAWSHGQGMAYEQYF.

This clonotype was counted many times. The V and J genes are TRBV12-3 or TRBV12-4 and TRBJ2-4; D might be TRBD2 (7 bases). The CDR3 is 15 amino acids. Trimming stripped 5 bases from V and 2 bases from J, with 13 bases between. CDR3 sequence (DNA): TGTGCCAGCAGTGCCTGGCGGGGGCCCAAAAACATTCAGTACTTC. The encoded protein is CASSAWRGPKNIQYF.

The CDR3, as DNA: TGTGCCAGCAGCCGACTAGCGGAAAACTACAATGAGCAGTTCTTC. It is translated as CASSRLAENYNEQFF. V is TRBV7-2 and J is TRBJ2-1; 9 bases are a match to TRBD2. This CDR3 is built from 15 residues. Germline V gene data show CDR1 as SGHTA and CDR2 as FQGNSA. V gave up 5 bases and J gave up 3 bases; unmatched junction bases: 5.

This clonotype has at least ten counts. This chain joins TRBV29-1 and TRBJ2-7; TRBD1 aligns across 8 bases. The CDR3 extends over 13 amino acids. Trimming took 6 bases from V and 2 from J; bases not matched to a gene: 6. From germline, CDR1 is SQVTM and CDR2 ANQGSEA. The CDR3: CSVRTGSPYEQYF. CDR3 DNA sequence: TGCAGCGTCCGGACAGGGTCTCCCTACGAGCAGTACTTC.

The CDR3 sequence: CASSYDKPGQFSLGYTF. For the CDR3, the DNA is TGTGCCAGCAGTTACGATAAACCGGGACAGTTCTCTCTTGGCTACACCTTC. This rearrangement joins TRBV6-2 or TRBV6-3 to TRBJ1-2, with 7 positions matching TRBD1. The CDR3 consists of 17 residues. The V and J ends lost 2 bases and 7 bases, in that order; junction bases with no gene match: 16. Germline V gene lookup returns CDR1 MNHEY and CDR2 SVGEGT.

This clonotype showed up just a few times. The V gene is TRBV10-3, the J gene TRBJ2-1, with D possibly being TRBD2 (6 bases). The germline V gene has CDR1 ENHRY and CDR2 SYGVKD. V was cut by 0 bases and J by 3 bases, with 15 bases left in between. The CDR3 is 17 amino acids. The CDR3 coding sequence is TGTGCCATCAGTGAGTCCCGGGCGGGGTCCTTCTACAATGAGCAGTTCTTC. Its translation is CAISESRAGSFYNEQFF.

This clonotype showed up many times. V is TRBV28 and J is TRBJ2-5; D is uncertain. CDR1 MDHEN and CDR2 SYDVKM come from the germline V gene. The CDR3 length is 12 residues. The V end lost 7 bases, the J end lost 5 bases, and 11 bases lay between the germline ends. The CDR3 region is CASTPSRETQYF. The CDR3 DNA reads as TGTGCCAGCACACCCTCCAGGGAGACCCAGTACTTC.

This clonotype came up a few times. The rearrangement joins TRBV20-1 to TRBJ2-3; TRBD2 agrees at 7 bases. The V gene's germline CDR1 is DFQATT and CDR2 SNEGSKA (reference sequence). V shed 1 base and J 4 bases; nucleotides not matched to a gene: 8. CDR3 length: 15 amino acids. The CDR3 protein is CSARVRREAADTQYF. The CDR3 DNA sequence: TGCAGTGCTAGAGTTCGCCGGGAGGCGGCAGATACGCAGTATTTT.

This clonotype was counted at least ten times. The rearrangement uses TRBV29-1 and TRBJ2-5; TRBD2 matches at 7 bases. The CDR3 covers 15 residues. V gave up 6 bases and J gave up 3 bases; unmatched junction bases: 13. Looked up from germline, CDR1 is SQVTM and CDR2 is ANQGSEA. The CDR3 DNA is TGCAGCGTCGGGGTGGGGGGAAGCGGGGAAGAGACCCAGTACTTC. Encoded protein: CSVGVGGSGEETQYF.

This clonotype has a handful of counts. V usage is TRBV11-2 and J usage is TRBJ1-1; D is unresolved. CDR1 and CDR2 from the germline V gene are SGHAT and FQNNGV. Trimming took off 2 bases at V and 5 bases at J, with 12 bases between the two ends. The CDR3 is 14 amino acids. The chain's CDR3 is CASSLKRAGTEAFF. In DNA, the CDR3 is TGTGCCAGCAGCTTAAAACGAGCGGGGACTGAAGCTTTCTTT.

This clonotype was seen a handful of times. V gene TRBV6-1 combines with J gene TRBJ1-2, with D unresolved. Trimming pared 6 bases from V and 5 bases from J, leaving 7 bases between. This CDR3 comprises 11 residues. Germline V CDR1 and CDR2: MNHNS, SASEGT. The CDR3 loop is CASRVGYGYTF. The CDR3 bases are TGTGCCAGCAGAGTTGGGTATGGCTACACCTTC.

Ten or more counts support this clonotype. The V and J genes are TRBV29-1 and TRBJ2-1; D call uncertain. This CDR3 is 13 amino acids long. V gave up 4 bases and J gave up 2 bases, with 9 bases separating them. Looked up from germline, CDR1 is SQVTM and CDR2 is ANQGSEA. Here the CDR3 reads CSVGTETYNEQFF. CDR3 sequence (DNA): TGCAGCGTTGGGACGGAAACCTACAATGAGCAGTTCTTC.

The table lists this clonotype with a few counts. As DNA, the CDR3 is TGTGCCATCAGTGAGACAGGGGTAGAGACCCAGTACTTC. Amino acids: CAISETGVETQYF. J is TRBJ2-5 and V is TRBV10-3; 7 nucleotides line up with TRBD1. CDR3 size: 13 residues. Trimming took 2 bases from V and 4 from J; bases not matched to a gene: 1. Germline CDR1 reads ENHRY; CDR2 reads SYGVKD.